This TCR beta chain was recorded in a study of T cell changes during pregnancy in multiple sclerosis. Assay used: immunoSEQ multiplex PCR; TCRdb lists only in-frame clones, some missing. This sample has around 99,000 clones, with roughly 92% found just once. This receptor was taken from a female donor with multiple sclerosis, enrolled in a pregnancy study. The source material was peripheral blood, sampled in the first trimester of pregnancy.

CDR3 region: CASSSRGRYGYTF. The CDR3 DNA reads as TGTGCCAGCAGTTCCAGGGGGCGCTATGGCTACACCTTC. V gene TRBV28 combines with J gene TRBJ1-2; 8 bases align to TRBD1. The CDR3 length is 13 residues. CDR1 MDHEN and CDR2 SYDVKM come from the germline V gene. Trimming took 4 bases from V and 4 from J; bases not matched to a gene: 2.